These 10 T cell receptor beta chains share one sample of origin, sequenced in a study of cytomegalovirus exposure and HLA in healthy donors. Clones were sequenced by immunoSEQ multiplex PCR, and TCRdb holds only the in-frame ones, with some missing. The table has roughly 260,000 clones, around nine tenths seen once; the top ten hold around 2.6%. Sequenced material: PBMCs. Every receptor here comes from a man between 18 and 35 years old in good health and CMV-seronegative.

About this clone itself: This sample includes further DNA sequences coding for the same CDR3. This chain joins TRBV29-1 and TRBJ2-5; the D is unclear. Trimming left V 4 bases short and J 5 bases short, with 5 bases between. From germline, CDR1 is SQVTM and CDR2 ANQGSEA. The CDR3 consists of 10 residues. CDR3 region: CSVVRETQYF. CDR3 bases: TGCAGCGTTGTGCGGGAGACCCAGTACTTC.

V and J are TRBV19 and TRBJ1-2; the match to TRBD1 covers 11 bases. Per the germline V gene, CDR1 is LNHDA and CDR2 is SQIVND (reference sequence). This CDR3 comprises 15 residues. The V and J ends lost 7 bases and 5 bases, in that order; junction bases with no gene match: 9. The CDR3 spells CASTRTGGVMYGYTF. Here the CDR3 DNA reads TGTGCCAGTACCAGGACAGGGGGCGTAATGTATGGCTACACCTTC. Filled out from reference TRBV19 and TRBJ1-2, the complete variable domain reads DGGITQSPKYLFRKEGQNVTLSCEQNLNHDAMYWYRQDPGQGLRLIYYSQIVNDFQKGDIAEGYSVSREKKESFPLTVTSAQKNPTAFYLCASTRTGGVMYGYTFGSGTRLTVV.

The J gene is TRBJ1-3, the V gene TRBV7-9; maybe TRBD1 (5 bases). Germline values: CDR1 SEHNR, CDR2 FQNEAQ (reference sequence). This CDR3 spans 14 amino acids. With 5 bases removed from V and 4 bases from J, the gap between germline ends came to 12 bases. Written as DNA, the CDR3 is TGTGCCAGCAGCCCAGGGTCAGGAGGAAACACCATATATTTT. Its protein is CASSPGSGGNTIYF.

The chain links TRBV13 to TRBJ2-6; D ambiguous. V was clipped by 4 bases and J by 4 bases, with 14 bases between them. Germline CDR1 and CDR2: PRHDT and FYEKMQ (reference sequence). This CDR3 comprises 16 residues. CDR3 residues: CASSSPTEKGANVLTF. CDR3 sequence (DNA): TGTGCCAGCAGCTCCCCGACTGAAAAGGGGGCCAACGTCCTGACTTTC.

V usage is TRBV9 and J usage is TRBJ1-2; no firm D call. The V end lost 3 bases, the J end lost 4 bases, and 13 bases lay between the germline ends. Germline V gene sequence: CDR1 SGDLS, CDR2 YYNGEE. There are 14 residues in the CDR3. CDR3 sequence (DNA): TGTGCCAGCAGCGCAACAGACGGCCGCTATGGCTACACCTTC. Translation gives CASSATDGRYGYTF.

The J gene is TRBJ2-2, the V gene TRBV29-1, with a weak D call TRBD2 (6 bases). This CDR3 spans 14 amino acids. The V gene lost 7 bases and the J gene lost 1 base, with 13 bases spanning the gap. CDR1 SQVTM and CDR2 ANQGSEA come from the germline V gene. CDR3 sequence: CSAAGTLNTGELFF. The CDR3 region has the DNA TGCAGCGCTGCCGGGACTCTGAACACCGGGGAGCTGTTTTTT.

The rearrangement joins TRBV18 to TRBJ2-7; the match to TRBD1 covers 9 bases. Looked up from germline, CDR1 is KGHSH and CDR2 is LQKENI. This CDR3 spans 17 amino acids. Losses at the gene ends were 5 bases for V and 4 bases for J; bases not matched to a gene: 15. CDR3 bases: TGTGCCAGCTCAGAGCCGGGACAGGGACCGAGTTTTTACGAGCAGTACTTC. This sequence encodes CASSEPGQGPSFYEQYF.

The V call is TRBV7-2, the J call TRBJ1-5; TRBD1 might be the D (6 bases). Trimming removed 1 base from V and 9 bases from J, with 13 bases in between. The CDR3 length is 14 residues. The germline CDR1 and CDR2 sequences are SGHTA and FQGNSA. The CDR3 DNA sequence: TGTGCCAGCAGCTTAGGACAGGAGGTAGGGCCCCAGCATTTT. Amino acids: CASSLGQEVGPQHF.

V usage is TRBV11-2 and J usage is TRBJ1-1, with a tentative D call TRBD1 (5 bases). This CDR3 contains 14 residues. The germline V gene has CDR1 SGHAT and CDR2 FQNNGV. V was cut by 5 bases and J by 4 bases, with 14 bases left in between. The CDR3 nucleotides are TGTGCCAGCAGCGTCTCCGGGAGGGGCACTGAAGCTTTCTTT. It yields the protein CASSVSGRGTEAFF.

V usage is TRBV5-1 and J usage is TRBJ1-2, with TRBD1 identical over 7 bases. Germline values: CDR1 SGHRS, CDR2 YFSETQ. Losses at the gene ends were 2 bases for V and 7 bases for J; bases not matched to a gene: 2. The CDR3 runs 12 residues. The CDR3 DNA reads as TGCGCCAGCAGCTTAGACAGGGCTGGCTACACCTTC. Its protein product is CASSLDRAGYTF.